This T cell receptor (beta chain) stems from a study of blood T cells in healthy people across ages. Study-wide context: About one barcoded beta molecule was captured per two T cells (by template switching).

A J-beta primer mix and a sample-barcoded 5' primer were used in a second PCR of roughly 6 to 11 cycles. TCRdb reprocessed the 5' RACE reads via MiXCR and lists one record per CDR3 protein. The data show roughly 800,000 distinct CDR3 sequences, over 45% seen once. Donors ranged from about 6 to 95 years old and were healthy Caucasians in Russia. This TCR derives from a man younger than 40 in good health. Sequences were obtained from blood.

The CDR3 bases are TGTGCCACCAGCACCGGACTAGCGGGAGGGTTCTGGAGCACAGATACGCAGTATTTT. Translating gives CATSTGLAGGFWSTDTQYF. This chain links TRBV15 with TRBJ2-3; TRBD2 matches 15 bases. The ends lost 4 bases at V and 0 bases at J; junction bases unmatched: 8. There are 19 residues in the CDR3. Looked up from germline, CDR1 is LNHNV and CDR2 is YYDKDF (reference sequence).